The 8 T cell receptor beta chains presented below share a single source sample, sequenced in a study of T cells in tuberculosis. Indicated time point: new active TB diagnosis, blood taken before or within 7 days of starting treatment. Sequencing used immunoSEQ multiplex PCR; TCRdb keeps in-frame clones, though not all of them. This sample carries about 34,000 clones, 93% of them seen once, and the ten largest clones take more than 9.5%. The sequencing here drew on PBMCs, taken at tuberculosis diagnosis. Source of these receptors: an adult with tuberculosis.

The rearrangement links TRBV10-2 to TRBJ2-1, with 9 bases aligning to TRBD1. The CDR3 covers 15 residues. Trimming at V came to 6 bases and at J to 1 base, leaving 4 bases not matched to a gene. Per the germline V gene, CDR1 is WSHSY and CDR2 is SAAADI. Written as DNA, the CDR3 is TGCGCCAGCAGCGAAGGGACAGGGTCCTACAATGAGCAGTTCTTC. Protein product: CASSEGTGSYNEQFF.

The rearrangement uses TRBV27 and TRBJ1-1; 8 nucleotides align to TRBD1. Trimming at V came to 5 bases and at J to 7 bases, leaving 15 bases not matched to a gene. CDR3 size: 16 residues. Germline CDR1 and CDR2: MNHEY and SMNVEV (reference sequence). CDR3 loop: CASSALNTGGVGEAFF. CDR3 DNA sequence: TGTGCCAGCAGTGCTCTCAATACAGGGGGGGTAGGTGAAGCTTTCTTT.

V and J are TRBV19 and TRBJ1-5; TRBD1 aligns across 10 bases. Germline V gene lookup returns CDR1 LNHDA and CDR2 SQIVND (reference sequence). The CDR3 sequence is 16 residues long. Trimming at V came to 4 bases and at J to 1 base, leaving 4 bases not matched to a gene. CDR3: CASSTLDRGSNQPQHF. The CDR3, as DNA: TGTGCCAGTAGTACGTTGGACAGGGGGAGCAATCAGCCCCAGCATTTT.

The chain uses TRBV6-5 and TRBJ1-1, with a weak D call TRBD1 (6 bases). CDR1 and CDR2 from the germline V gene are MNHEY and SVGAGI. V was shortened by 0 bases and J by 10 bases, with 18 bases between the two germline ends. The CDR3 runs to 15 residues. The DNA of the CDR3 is TGTGCCAGCAGTTACTCGGGAACAGGGCGAGAAAGAGCTTTCTTT. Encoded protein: CASSYSGTGRERAFF.

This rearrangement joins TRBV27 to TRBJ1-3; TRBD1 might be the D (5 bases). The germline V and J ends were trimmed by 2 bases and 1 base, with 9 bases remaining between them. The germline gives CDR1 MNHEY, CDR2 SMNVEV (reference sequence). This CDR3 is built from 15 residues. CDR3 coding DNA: TGTGCCAGCAGTTTAAAGGGGTATTCTGGAAACACCATATATTTT. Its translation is CASSLKGYSGNTIYF.

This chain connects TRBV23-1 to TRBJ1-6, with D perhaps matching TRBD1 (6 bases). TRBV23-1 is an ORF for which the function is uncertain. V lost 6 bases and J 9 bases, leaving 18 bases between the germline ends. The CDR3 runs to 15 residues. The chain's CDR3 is CASSRAMGAGSPLHF. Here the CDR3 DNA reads TGCGCCAGCAGCCGGGCTATGGGGGCGGGTTCACCCCTCCACTTT.

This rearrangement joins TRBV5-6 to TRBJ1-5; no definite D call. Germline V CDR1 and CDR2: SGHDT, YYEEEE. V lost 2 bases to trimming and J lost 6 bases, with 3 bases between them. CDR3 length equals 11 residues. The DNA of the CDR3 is TGTGCCAGCAGCTTCGGTCAGCCCCAGCATTTT. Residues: CASSFGQPQHF.

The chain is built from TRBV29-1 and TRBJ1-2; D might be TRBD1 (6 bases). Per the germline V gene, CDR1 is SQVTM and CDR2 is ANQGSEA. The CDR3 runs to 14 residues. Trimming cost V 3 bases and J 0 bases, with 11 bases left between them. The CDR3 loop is CSVEGAGTNYGYTF. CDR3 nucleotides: TGCAGCGTTGAGGGGGCAGGAACTAACTATGGCTACACCTTC.